In its sample, the clone carrying this T cell receptor (beta chain) was seen a few times. A read error may explain this, as a much larger clone is one base away. The sample originates from a study of molecular identifiers for immune sequencing clone quantification. The CDR3 contains 15 residues. From germline, CDR1 is LNHDA and CDR2 SQIVND (reference sequence). The V and J ends lost 1 base and 5 bases, in that order; junction bases with no gene match: 8. TCRdb re-called the PCR reads through MiXCR, storing one row per CDR3 protein. Of roughly 71,000 distinct CDR3 sequences detected, approximately 17% appear once; the ten largest clones hold about 1.4%.

The receptor comes from a human donor in good health. Some libraries in this study had Jurkat cell RNA spiked in. Sequencing was performed on naive CD8+ T cells from blood, with Jurkat cell RNA spiked in. Subset denoted: FACS-sorted CD8+CD4-CCR7+CD45RA+ naive T cells. The chain joins TRBV19 to TRBJ2-7; TRBD2 matches 7 bases. In DNA form, the CDR3 reads TGTGCCAGTAGTATAGGGGCTGGCGGGAGCCACGAGCAGTACTTC. Translation: CASSIGAGGSHEQYF.